This T cell receptor beta chain was recorded in a study of response to subunit inactivated influenza vaccine. This clonotype was detected a few times. What it binds is not known. Germline V lookup: CDR1 LGHNA, CDR2 YSLEER. J lost 1 base, V lost 8 bases, and 5 bases had no gene match. CDR3 length: 15 residues. TCRdb redid the calling of the RT-PCR reads with MiXCR, one entry per CDR3 protein. The table shows around 710,000 distinct CDR3 sequences, with approximately 15% occurring only once. Overall study results and limits: With each seasonal influenza vaccination, the authors suggested, few new T cells are recruited.

Material: PBMCs from blood, obtained less than 15 days before vaccination. The chain links TRBV4-3 to TRBJ2-3; TRBD1 agrees at 11 bases. This sequence was found in a man aged 45 to 65 who received an inactivated influenza vaccine. CDR3 sequence reads: CASQRTGGRTDTQYF. CDR3 DNA sequence: TGCGCCAGCCAGAGGACAGGGGGCCGCACAGATACGCAGTATTTT.